Listed below are T cell receptor beta chains from one sample, sequenced in a study of identical twins. TCRdb reprocessed the 5' RACE reads with MiXCR, giving one entry per CDR3 protein. This sample has more than 1.5 million distinct CDR3 sequences, with more than 30% found just once. The specimen was cord blood. These receptor sequences come from a newborn girl in good health. Each CDR3 is given with its conserved first and last residue.

j_gene,v_gene,CDR3aa
TRBJ2-3,TRBV12-3/TRBV12-4,CASSLALGQTDTQYF
TRBJ1-5,TRBV20-1,CSAAQGSDQPQHF
TRBJ1-2,TRBV6-4,CASSDSGTDFRSGYTF
TRBJ2-7,TRBV3-1,CASSRDMTYEQYF
TRBJ1-4,TRBV28,CASRLGWYGGKLFF
TRBJ2-7,TRBV20-1,CSARLRPSGSEQYF
TRBJ2-3,TRBV20-1,CSADGLAGVADTQYF
TRBJ1-5,TRBV28,CAGGALQPQHF
TRBJ1-2,TRBV27,CASSLSRGQYGYTF
TRBJ2-3,TRBV13,CASSPLAGGHPPDTQYF
TRBJ2-7,TRBV20-1,CSARDRWRHSSYEQYF
TRBJ1-2,TRBV7-2,CASSPIRTGDGYTF
TRBJ2-1,TRBV5-1,CASSFLAGGPPNEQFF
TRBJ1-2,TRBV12-3/TRBV12-4,CASSFRDSYGYTF
TRBJ1-2,TRBV27,CASSWDRASIYGYTF
TRBJ2-3,TRBV21-1,CASSCRPSRGAEDTQYF
TRBJ2-7,TRBV5-1,CASSSGPIRPYEQYF
TRBJ2-1,TRBV27,CASKNDREGYNEQFF
NA,TRBV20-1,CSARDLRQGFEQYF
TRBJ2-3,TRBV7-6,CASSLAVTSTDTQYF
TRBJ2-5,TRBV4-1,CASSQVRGIGNEQYF
TRBJ2-7,TRBV30,CACLRDRGPYEQYF
TRBJ2-4,TRBV2,CASSEGGVAVAKNIQYF
TRBJ1-5,TRBV27,CASSAGTGEQPQHF
TRBJ1-2,TRBV29-1,CSVAEDRRYGYTF
TRBJ2-7,TRBV29-1,CSVVGLAGDEQYF
TRBJ2-7,TRBV20-1,CSARQPSYEQYF
TRBJ2-2,TRBV28,CASSFLPKRTGELFF
TRBJ1-1,TRBV6-5,CASAYDATNTEAFF
TRBJ1-5,TRBV30,CAVQGRAQPQHF
TRBJ1-4,TRBV20-1,CSAPDRGVGEKLFF
TRBJ1-4,TRBV2,CASILFEKLFF
TRBJ2-5,TRBV20-1,CSAEQGARKTQYF
TRBJ2-6,TRBV20-1,CSASRGPVGSGANVLTF
TRBJ1-2,TRBV4-1,CASSQGDSNYGYTF
TRBJ2-7,TRBV9,CASSSTGQGSNEQYF
TRBJ2-4,TRBV12-3/TRBV12-4,CASSDRTSGNYF
TRBJ2-2,TRBV4-1,CASSQDPSGRAGELFF
TRBJ2-5,TRBV12-5,CASGFGLQGAIETQYF
TRBJ1-1,TRBV18,CASSPPSTGVTEAFF
TRBJ2-5,TRBV6-5,CASSYSISGLASETQYF
TRBJ2-3,TRBV20-1,CSAGQGTDTQYF
TRBJ1-4,TRBV18,CASSVVREAEKLFF
TRBJ2-6,TRBV19,CASSIYRANVLTF
TRBJ1-2,TRBV29-1,CSVVGTGDHYGYTF
TRBJ2-5,TRBV5-4,CASSLEAWSYQRETQYF
TRBJ2-7,TRBV10-3,CAIREPSGTEQYF